These 31 T cell receptor beta chains were all obtained from the same sample, sequenced in a study of blood T cell repertoires in COVID-19. Repertoires were generated with immunoSEQ multiplex PCR, while TCRdb's copy carries only in-frame clones and drops some. The sample contains more than 350,000 clones, about 86% of which appear only once. The specimen sequenced was PBMCs or T cells enriched from blood (not recorded which). The receptor source for this set is a woman in her 50s who had recovered from COVID-19.

The chain joins TRBV6-5 to TRBJ1-1; D unresolved. In germline, CDR1 is MNHEY, CDR2 SVGAGI. The CDR3 spans 14 residues. V lost 6 bases and J 1 base, leaving 12 bases between the germline ends. CDR3 protein: CASSPDTWNTEAFF. CDR3 sequence (DNA): TGTGCCAGCAGCCCAGACACCTGGAACACTGAAGCTTTCTTT.

This clone was observed a handful of times. This chain joins TRBV24-1 and TRBJ1-5; D unresolved. The germline gives CDR1 KGHDR, CDR2 SFDVKD. V shed 3 bases and J shed 9 bases, with 8 bases lying between them. The length of the CDR3 is 12 residues. DNA for the CDR3: TGTGCCACCAGTGATCCCGCGGGGCCCCAGCATTTT. Its protein product is CATSDPAGPQHF.

A single count supports this clone. The rearrangement links TRBV29-1 to TRBJ1-1; 8 nucleotides match TRBD1. The V and J ends lost 4 bases and 4 bases, in that order; junction bases with no gene match: 5. Per the germline V gene, CDR1 is SQVTM and CDR2 is ANQGSEA. This CDR3 is 13 amino acids long. This CDR3 is CSVAQGAGTEAFF. CDR3 coding DNA: TGCAGCGTTGCCCAGGGGGCGGGCACTGAAGCTTTCTTT.

The CDR3 sequence: CASSLAGGANTGELFF. The CDR3 DNA reads TGTGCCAGCAGCTTAGCTGGGGGGGCGAACACCGGGGAGCTGTTTTTT. The V call is TRBV7-9, the J call TRBJ2-2; 7 bases match TRBD2. Germline CDR1 and CDR2: SEHNR and FQNEAQ (reference sequence). J was trimmed by 0 bases and V by 0 bases; bases with no gene match: 1. The CDR3 contains 16 residues.

The chain combines TRBV3-1 (or the pseudogene TRBV3-2) with TRBJ2-1, with D hard to call. Germline V lookup: CDR1 LGHDT, CDR2 YNNKEL (reference sequence). Trimming stripped 3 bases from V and 2 bases from J, with 17 bases between. The CDR3 length is 17 residues. The CDR3 DNA reads TGTGCCAGCAGCCACCGATCCTCTCCGCGTCCCTACAATGAGCAGTTCTTC. It codes for CASSHRSSPRPYNEQFF.

The V and J genes are TRBV9 and TRBJ2-2; the D is unclear. Trimming took off 3 bases at V and 4 bases at J, with 10 bases between the two ends. The CDR3 spans 14 residues. Germline loops: CDR1 SGDLS, CDR2 YYNGEE. In nucleotides, the CDR3 is TGTGCCAGCAGCGCCTCGACGGGCACCGGGGAGCTGTTTTTT. Translation gives CASSASTGTGELFF.

The chain couples TRBV5-1 to TRBJ1-4, with D possibly TRBD1 on 5 matching bases. CDR3 length: 16 amino acids. Trimming removed 1 base from V and 5 bases from J, with 15 bases in between. CDR1 SGHRS and CDR2 YFSETQ come from the germline V gene. CDR3 bases: TGCGCCAGCAGCTTGTATATGATCGGGGGGAATGAAAAACTGTTTTTT. It yields the protein CASSLYMIGGNEKLFF.

The V gene is TRBV5-1, the J gene TRBJ2-2, with a weak D call TRBD2 (5 bases). Trimming took 0 bases from V and 5 from J, leaving 14 bases between them. Germline CDR1 and CDR2: SGHRS and YFSETQ. The CDR3 runs to 16 residues. The CDR3 nucleotides are TGCGCCAGCAGCTTGGGTCAGGCCGGCGGGACCGGGGAGCTGTTTTTT. Its translation is CASSLGQAGGTGELFF.

This clone was seen only a few times. The rearrangement uses TRBV7-2 and TRBJ1-2; TRBD1 matches at 7 bases. This CDR3 contains 14 residues. J gave up 7 bases and V 1 base, and 6 bases lay outside the gene matches. The germline gives CDR1 SGHTA, CDR2 FQGNSA. The CDR3 region is CASSLVTGAGGYTF. As DNA, the CDR3 is TGTGCCAGCAGCTTAGTAACAGGGGCGGGTGGCTACACCTTC. The full variable domain, with the rest looked up from reference TRBV7-2 and TRBJ1-2, is GAGVSQSPSNKVTEKGKDVELRCDPISGHTALYWYRQSLGQGLEFLIYFQGNSAPDKSGLPSDRFSAERTGGSVSTLTIQRTQQEDSAVYLCASSLVTGAGGYTFGSGTRLTVV.

The genes are TRBV30 and TRBJ1-2; the D gene is possibly TRBD1 (5 bases). The length of the CDR3 is 12 residues. Trimming took off 5 bases at V and 8 bases at J, with 15 bases between the two ends. Germline lookup yields CDR1 GTSNPN and CDR2 SVGIG (reference sequence). The chain's CDR3 is CAWGGLGTGYTF. The CDR3 DNA reads TGTGCCTGGGGGGGTTTGGGCACGGGCTACACCTTC. Full variable domain (outside the CDR3, taken from reference TRBV30 and TRBJ1-2): SQTIHQWPATLVQPVGSPLSLECTVEGTSNPNLYWYRQAAGRGLQLLFYSVGIGQISSEVPQNLSASRPQDRQFILSSKKLLLSDSGFYLCAWGGLGTGYTFGSGTRLTVV.

J is TRBJ2-3 and V is TRBV7-9; 8 positions agree with TRBD2. Germline CDR1 reads SEHNR; CDR2 reads FQNEAQ (reference sequence). There are 16 residues in the CDR3. Germline trimming cut 5 bases from V and 0 bases from J; bases unmatched to any gene: 7. The CDR3 sequence: CASSHEQRGSTDTQYF. DNA of the CDR3: TGTGCCAGCAGCCACGAACAGCGGGGGAGCACAGATACGCAGTATTTT. The whole variable domain, filled in from reference TRBV7-9 and TRBJ2-3, reads DTGVSQNPRHKITKRGQNVTFRCDPISEHNRLYWYRQTLGQGPEFLTYFQNEAQLEKSRLLSDRFSAERPKGSFSTLEIQRTEQGDSAMYLCASSHEQRGSTDTQYFGPGTRLTVL.

The chain joins TRBV5-6 to TRBJ2-3, with a possible D match to TRBD2 (6 bases). This CDR3 has 15 residues. Between the trimmed V and J ends, which lost 2 bases and 2 bases, there was a span of 12 bases. Germline V gene sequence: CDR1 SGHDT, CDR2 YYEEEE. The CDR3 coding sequence is TGTGCCAGCAGCTTAAGTGGGGGGTCCACAGATACGCAGTATTTT. Translating gives CASSLSGGSTDTQYF.

J is TRBJ2-5 and V is TRBV28; 7 bases map to TRBD2. The V gene end was trimmed by 1 base and the J gene end by 4 bases; junction bases not matched to a gene: 12. CDR1 and CDR2 (germline): MDHEN, SYDVKM. This CDR3 spans 17 amino acids. DNA of the CDR3: TGTGCCAGCAGTTTATCCCCCCTGACTAGCCTTCTAGAGACCCAGTACTTC. Protein product: CASSLSPLTSLLETQYF.

This chain uses TRBV29-1 with TRBJ1-3, with 9 bases matching TRBD1. CDR3 length: 15 amino acids. Trimming took 1 base from V and 3 from J; bases not matched to a gene: 4. Germline V gene sequence: CDR1 SQVTM, CDR2 ANQGSEA. This CDR3 is CSVEARQGVGNTIYF. The CDR3 nucleotides are TGCAGCGTTGAAGCGAGACAGGGGGTTGGAAACACCATATATTTT.

V and J are TRBV7-9 and TRBJ2-2; D perhaps matches TRBD1 (5 bases). V lost 5 bases to trimming and J lost 0 bases, with 13 bases between them. Germline V gene lookup returns CDR1 SEHNR and CDR2 FQNEAQ (reference sequence). The CDR3 has 16 residues. The CDR3 is CASSRQTQTNTGELFF. The CDR3 DNA sequence: TGTGCCAGCAGCCGACAGACCCAAACGAACACCGGGGAGCTGTTTTTT.

The chain is built from TRBV18 and TRBJ1-3; weak D call: TRBD1 (5 bases). Germline CDR1 KGHSH, CDR2 LQKENI. There are 16 residues in the CDR3. Trimming shortened V by 3 bases and J by 5 bases, and 17 bases separated the two germline ends. Here the CDR3 reads CASSPIQGAGRNTIYF. In nucleotides, the CDR3 is TGTGCCAGCTCACCCATTCAAGGGGCCGGTCGAAACACCATATATTTT.

The CDR3 protein is CAWSEAGGRKLFF. The CDR3 DNA follows: TGTGCCTGGAGTGAGGCAGGGGGTCGAAAACTGTTTTTT. This sequence joins TRBV30 and TRBJ1-4; 7 bases map to TRBD1. CDR1 and CDR2 from the germline V gene are GTSNPN and SVGIG (reference sequence). The trim removed 1 base at V and 10 bases at J, leaving 6 bases unmatched. The CDR3 is made up of 13 amino acids.

This clone was seen more than once but under ten times. The chain has TRBV11-1 and TRBJ2-1; TRBD1 agrees at 8 bases. Looked up from germline, CDR1 is SGHAT and CDR2 is FQDESV (reference sequence). Trimming took 4 bases from V and 10 from J; bases not matched to a gene: 3. There are 12 residues in the CDR3. The CDR3 here is CASSSYRGEQFF. The CDR3, as DNA: TGTGCCAGCAGCTCTTACAGGGGGGAGCAGTTCTTC. Variable domain in full (rest from reference TRBV11-1 and TRBJ2-1): EAEVAQSPRYKITEKSQAVAFWCDPISGHATLYWYRQILGQGPELLVQFQDESVVDDSQLPKDRFSAERLKGVDSTLKIQPAELGDSAMYLCASSSYRGEQFFGPGTRLTVL.

The V call is TRBV5-5, the J call TRBJ1-2; tentatively, D is TRBD1 (5 bases). CDR1 and CDR2 from the germline V gene are SGHKS and YYEKEE (reference sequence). CDR3 size: 14 residues. V lost 2 bases and J lost 2, with 10 bases in between. The CDR3 nucleotides are TGTGCCAGCAGCTTAGACAGCCCAAACTATGGCTACACCTTC. The encoded protein is CASSLDSPNYGYTF.

The chain joins TRBV29-1 to TRBJ1-1, with a possible D match to TRBD1 (5 bases). This CDR3 region has 12 residues. Between the trimmed V and J ends, which lost 4 bases and 7 bases, there was a span of 13 bases. Germline loops: CDR1 SQVTM, CDR2 ANQGSEA. CDR3 coding DNA: TGCAGCGTTGCAGGGTCTGTAGTTGAAGCTTTCTTT. It encodes CSVAGSVVEAFF.

Written as DNA, the CDR3 is TGCGCCAGCAGCCCCTGGACAGGGTTGAGGGAAACCGGGGAGCTGTTTTTT. It translates to CASSPWTGLRETGELFF. J is TRBJ2-2 and V is TRBV4-1, with 8 bases lining up with TRBD1. The trim removed 4 bases at V and 5 bases at J, leaving 12 bases unmatched. CDR3 length equals 17 residues. CDR1 and CDR2 from the germline V gene are MGHRA and YSYEKL.

This clone showed up just a few times. The rearrangement joins TRBV11-2 to TRBJ1-4; TRBD1 agrees at 10 bases. Germline lookup yields CDR1 SGHAT and CDR2 FQNNGV. The junction had 7 bases not matched to a gene; V was cut back by 4 bases and J by 5 bases. The CDR3 is 16 amino acids. CDR3 region: CASSSTGGMRNEKLFF. The CDR3 region has the DNA TGTGCCAGCAGCTCGACAGGGGGCATGCGGAATGAAAAACTGTTTTTT. Supplemented by reference TRBV11-2 and TRBJ1-4, the full variable domain reads EAGVAQSPRYKIIEKRQSVAFWCNPISGHATLYWYQQILGQGPKLLIQFQNNGVVDDSQLPKDRFSAERLKGVDSTLKIQPAKLEDSAVYLCASSSTGGMRNEKLFFGSGTQLSVL.

The chain employs TRBV30 and TRBJ1-1, with a tentative D call TRBD1 (5 bases). This CDR3 comprises 11 residues. V lost 0 bases, J lost 10 bases, and 9 bases lay in between. In germline, CDR1 is GTSNPN, CDR2 SVGIG (reference sequence). CDR3 bases: TGTGCCTGGAGTGTTTCAGGGCTAGCTTTCTTT. Residues: CAWSVSGLAFF.

The V and J genes are TRBV28 and TRBJ1-2; D is perhaps TRBD1 (6 bases). This CDR3 comprises 13 residues. V was cut by 9 bases and J by 2 bases, with 13 bases left in between. Per germline, CDR1 MDHEN and CDR2 SYDVKM. In DNA, the CDR3 is TGTGCCAGTGAATTCGGACAGAACTATGGCTACACCTTC. Encoded protein: CASEFGQNYGYTF.

The V gene is TRBV5-3, the J gene TRBJ2-7; TRBD2 might be the D (5 bases). TRBV5-3 is given ORF status, its function remaining uncertain. V shed 4 bases and J shed 0 bases, with 26 bases lying between them. The CDR3 is made up of 19 amino acids. CDR3 region: CARSPLHHRTGRLSYEQYF. The CDR3 DNA sequence: TGTGCCAGAAGCCCCCTACACCATCGGACTGGACGACTCTCCTACGAGCAGTACTTC.

The chain couples TRBV12-3 or TRBV12-4 to TRBJ1-1; D ambiguous. The CDR3 extends over 13 amino acids. Trimming removed 4 bases from V and 3 bases from J, with 9 bases in between. This CDR3 reads CASSSGGDTEAFF. In nucleotides, the CDR3 is TGTGCCAGCAGTTCGGGTGGTGACACTGAAGCTTTCTTT.

The V gene is TRBV5-1, the J gene TRBJ1-1; possible D gene TRBD1, 5 bases. The germline CDR1 and CDR2 sequences are SGHRS and YFSETQ. The CDR3 has 15 residues. The V and J ends lost 2 bases and 1 base respectively, with 12 bases between them. CDR3 region: CASSLHPGGNTEAFF. CDR3 bases: TGCGCCAGCAGCTTACACCCGGGGGGGAACACTGAAGCTTTCTTT.

The CDR3 loop reads CASSQGGGSGNTIYF. The CDR3 DNA follows: TGCGCCAGCAGCCAAGGGGGGGGCTCTGGAAACACCATATATTTT. J is TRBJ1-3 and V is TRBV4-1; TRBD1 is a possible D gene (5 bases). The CDR3 runs 15 residues. Trimming removed 1 base from V and 0 bases from J, with 7 bases in between. The germline V gene has CDR1 MGHRA and CDR2 YSYEKL.

The gene calls are TRBV7-9 and TRBJ2-7, with TRBD1 matching 8 bases. Losses at the gene ends were 5 bases for V and 3 bases for J; bases not matched to a gene: 9. CDR3 length: 15 residues. CDR1 is SEHNR, CDR2 FQNEAQ, per germline (reference sequence). CDR3 nucleotide sequence: TGTGCCAGCAGCCCCGTCTGGGGACAGGTCTACGAGCAGTACTTC. As protein: CASSPVWGQVYEQYF.

The J gene is TRBJ1-4, the V gene TRBV5-1; 8 bases align to TRBD1. J lost 7 bases, V lost 4 bases, and 18 bases had no gene match. Germline values: CDR1 SGHRS, CDR2 YFSETQ. The CDR3 runs to 18 residues. CDR3 protein: CASSLQVPGQVGGEKLFF. In DNA form, the CDR3 reads TGCGCCAGCAGCCTTCAAGTCCCGGGACAGGTTGGAGGTGAAAAACTGTTTTTT.

This chain joins TRBV7-9 and TRBJ1-2, with 7 bases matching TRBD1. The CDR3 extends over 14 amino acids. The J segment lost 8 bases and the V segment lost 6 bases, leaving 12 bases of the junction unmatched. Germline CDR1 is SEHNR and CDR2 is FQNEAQ (reference sequence). The CDR3 loop is CASSETQGFEGYTF. The DNA for the CDR3 is TGTGCCAGCAGTGAAACACAGGGGTTTGAAGGCTACACCTTC. Full variable domain (missing parts from reference TRBV7-9 and TRBJ1-2): DTGVSQNPRHKITKRGQNVTFRCDPISEHNRLYWYRQTLGQGPEFLTYFQNEAQLEKSRLLSDRFSAERPKGSFSTLEIQRTEQGDSAMYLCASSETQGFEGYTFGSGTRLTVV.